This T cell receptor beta chain was identified during a study of technical replicates of blood from four donors listed by TCRdb under 2017. Library creation used the immunoSEQ multiplex PCR assay. TCRdb took over this immuneACCESS table, retaining in-frame rearrangements with V and J assigned. Such tables are incomplete; in checked studies, under half of the missing clones stem from an unresolved V gene, and the remainder is unexplained. This sample lists more than 75,000 clones; 85% to 95% were detected once. In total, the top ten clones hold 0.2% to 0.25% of the sample. To note about this clone: The antigen this receptor binds is unknown. No base qualities exist here, and no much larger clone lies one base off it.

The CDR3 covers 16 residues, taking in both the cysteine and the phenylalanine. The DNA shown is the 48-base CDR3, in frame from base 1. V is cut by 0 bases and J by 1 base, and the space between the germline ends is 12 bases. The germline V gene (reference sequence) provides CDR1 MNHEY and CDR2 SMNVEV. This sequence uses TRBV27 and TRBJ1-1; no confident D gene assignment can be made. This receptor was identified in a human donor in good health. Sequenced material: T cells isolated from PBMCs. This receptor has the CDR3 CASSLSQTMGNTEAFF. The DNA is TGTGCCAGCAGTTTATCACAGACCATGGGGAACACTGAAGCTTTCTTT.